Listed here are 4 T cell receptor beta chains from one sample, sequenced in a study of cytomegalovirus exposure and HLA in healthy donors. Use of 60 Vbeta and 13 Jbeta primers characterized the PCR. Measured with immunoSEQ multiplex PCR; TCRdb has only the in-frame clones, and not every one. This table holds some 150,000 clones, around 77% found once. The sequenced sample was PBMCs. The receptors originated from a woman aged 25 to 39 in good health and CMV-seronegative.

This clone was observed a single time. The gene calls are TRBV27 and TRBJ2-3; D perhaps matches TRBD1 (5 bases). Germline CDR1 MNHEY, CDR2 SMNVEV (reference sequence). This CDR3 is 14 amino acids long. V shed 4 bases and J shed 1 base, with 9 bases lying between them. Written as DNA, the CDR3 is TGTGCCAGCAGTTCCAGGGCCGGCACAGATACGCAGTATTTT. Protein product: CASSSRAGTDTQYF.

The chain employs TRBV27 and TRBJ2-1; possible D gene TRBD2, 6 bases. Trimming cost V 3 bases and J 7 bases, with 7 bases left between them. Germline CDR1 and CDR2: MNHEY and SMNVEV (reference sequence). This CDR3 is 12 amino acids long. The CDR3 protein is CASSLGGNEQFF. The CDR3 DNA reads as TGTGCCAGCAGTTTGGGGGGAAATGAGCAGTTCTTC.

The CDR3 DNA reads TGTGCCAGCAGCTTAACGGCGGGAGCAATACTATACGAGCAGTACTTC. Protein product: CASSLTAGAILYEQYF. V and J are TRBV7-9 and TRBJ2-7; TRBD2 aligns across 7 bases. J lost 4 bases, V lost 2 bases, and 11 bases had no gene match. Looked up from germline, CDR1 is SEHNR and CDR2 is FQNEAQ (reference sequence). The CDR3 spans 16 residues.

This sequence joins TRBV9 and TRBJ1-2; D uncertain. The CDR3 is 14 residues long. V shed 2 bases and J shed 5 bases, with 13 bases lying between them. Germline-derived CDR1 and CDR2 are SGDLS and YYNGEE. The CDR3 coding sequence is TGTGCCAGCAGCGTCTCCACCCAGTGGTATGGCTACACCTTC. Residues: CASSVSTQWYGYTF.